Included here is one T cell receptor (beta chain) sequence, with context. Its antigen remains unidentified. Healthy bone marrow donors made up the cohort. Though probably carrying unrecorded immune exposures, donors were nominally healthy at sampling. Both 60 Vbeta primers and 13 Jbeta primers went into the PCR. Data came from immunoSEQ multiplex PCR; TCRdb stores just in-frame clones and leaves some out. Of about 120,000 clones in the sample, roughly 68% were seen once. These data are taken from a study of cytomegalovirus exposure and HLA in healthy donors. Whole-study results and caveats: A highly shared variant cluster was judged a likely technical artifact. Among immune exposure information, only CMV serostatus was available.

The germline V gene has CDR1 MDHEN and CDR2 SYDVKM. Trimming took off 8 bases at V and 7 bases at J, with 18 bases between the two ends. The CDR3 is 14 amino acids. This TCR came from a man aged 30 to 39 in good health and CMV-seropositive. Sequencing was performed on PBMCs. V and J are TRBV28 and TRBJ1-3; weak D call: TRBD1 (6 bases). The chain's CDR3 is CASEKQGVGNTIYF. The CDR3 coding sequence is TGTGCCAGCGAGAAACAGGGAGTTGGGAACACCATATATTTT.